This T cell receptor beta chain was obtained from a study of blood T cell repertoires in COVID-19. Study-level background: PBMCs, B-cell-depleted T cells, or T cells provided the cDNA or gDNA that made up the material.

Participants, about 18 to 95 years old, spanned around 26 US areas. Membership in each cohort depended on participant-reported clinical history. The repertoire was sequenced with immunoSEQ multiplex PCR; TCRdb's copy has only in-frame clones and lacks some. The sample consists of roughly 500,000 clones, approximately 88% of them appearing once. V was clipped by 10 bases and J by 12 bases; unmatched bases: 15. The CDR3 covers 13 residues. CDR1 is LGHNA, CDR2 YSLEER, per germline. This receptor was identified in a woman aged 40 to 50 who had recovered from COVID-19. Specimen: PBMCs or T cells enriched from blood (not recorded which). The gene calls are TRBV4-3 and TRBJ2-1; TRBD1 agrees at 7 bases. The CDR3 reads CAKARDSLFGQFF. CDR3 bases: TGCGCCAAAGCCCGGGACAGTCTATTTGGGCAGTTCTTC.